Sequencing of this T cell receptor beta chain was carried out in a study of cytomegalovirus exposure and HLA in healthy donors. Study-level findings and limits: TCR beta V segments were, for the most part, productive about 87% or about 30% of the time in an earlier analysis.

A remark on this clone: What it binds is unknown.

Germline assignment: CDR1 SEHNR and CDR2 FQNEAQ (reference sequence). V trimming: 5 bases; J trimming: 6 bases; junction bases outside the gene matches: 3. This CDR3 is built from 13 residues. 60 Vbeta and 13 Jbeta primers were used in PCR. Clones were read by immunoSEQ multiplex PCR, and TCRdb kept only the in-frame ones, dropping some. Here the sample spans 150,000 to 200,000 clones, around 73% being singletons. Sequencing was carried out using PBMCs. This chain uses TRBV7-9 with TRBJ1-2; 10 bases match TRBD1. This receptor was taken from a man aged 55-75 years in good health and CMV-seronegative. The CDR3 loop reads CASSLGTGDGYTF. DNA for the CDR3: TGTGCCAGCAGCCTCGGGACAGGGGATGGCTACACCTTC.